Listed below are T cell receptor beta chains from one sample, sequenced in a study of blood T cell repertoires in COVID-19. The method was immunoSEQ multiplex PCR; TCRdb's version includes in-frame clones alone and lacks a portion of them. The table includes some 42,000 clones, 88% detected once. Sequences were obtained from peripheral blood. The source of these receptors is a human donor in a cohort sampled during active COVID-19. CDR3s include the opening cysteine and the closing phenylalanine or tryptophan. D genes are given only for firm matches. Size tells how often a clone was seen (once, few, many) or the class of an expanded clone, and some rows leave it out.

clone size	D gene	V gene	J gene	CDR3 protein	CDR3 DNA
NA	NA	TRBV21-1	TRBJ2-2	CASSKDRGAGELFF	TGTGCCAGCAGCAAAGACAGGGGGGCCGGGGAGCTGTTTTTT
NA	TRBD1	TRBV6-5	TRBJ1-2	CASRQQGDYGYTF	TGTGCCAGCAGGCAACAGGGGGATTATGGCTACACCTTC
NA	NA	TRBV6-5	TRBJ2-3	CASSWGLTDTQYF	TGTGCCAGCAGTTGGGGGCTCACAGATACGCAGTATTTT
NA	NA	TRBV3-1/TRBV3-2	TRBJ1-1	CASSQEALQANTEAFF	TGTGCCAGCAGCCAAGAGGCCCTACAGGCGAACACTGAAGCTTTCTTT
NA	TRBD1	TRBV29-1	TRBJ1-2	CSVRTGVGGYTF	TGCAGCGTGAGAACAGGGGTGGGTGGCTACACCTTC
NA	NA	TRBV28	TRBJ1-1	CASSSQMNTEAFF	TGTGCCAGCAGTTCCCAAATGAACACTGAAGCTTTCTTT
once	TRBD1	TRBV2	TRBJ1-2	CASRGGQGGYTF	TGTGCCAGCAGGGGCGGACAGGGAGGCTACACCTTC
NA	TRBD1	TRBV5-4	TRBJ1-2	CASSREPGTGDAGYTF	TGTGCCAGCAGCAGGGAGCCCGGGACAGGGGACGCTGGCTACACCTTC
NA	NA	TRBV6-5	TRBJ1-6	CASSPDTYSPLHF	TGTGCCAGCAGTCCGGACACTTATTCACCCCTCCACTTT
NA	NA	TRBV30	TRBJ1-2	CAWVGTAYGYTF	TGTGCCTGGGTAGGGACTGCCTATGGCTACACCTTC
once	NA	TRBV7-2	TRBJ1-5	CASSLVGGVRNQPQHF	TGTGCCAGCAGCTTAGTGGGAGGGGTACGCAATCAGCCCCAGCATTTT
NA	NA	TRBV7-3	TRBJ1-2	CASSLSLDSSGYTF	TGTGCCAGCAGCTTATCCCTTGACAGTAGTGGCTACACCTTC
NA	NA	TRBV11-3	TRBJ1-6	CASSLGPGPLHF	TGTGCCAGCAGCTTAGGGCCAGGCCCCCTCCACTTT
NA	TRBD1	TRBV5-1	TRBJ2-5	CASSSGTDPFRETQYF	TGCGCCAGCAGCTCAGGGACAGATCCATTTCGGGAGACCCAGTACTTC
NA	NA	TRBV27	TRBJ2-2	CASSSPGLGAGELFF	TGTGCCAGCAGTTCACCGGGACTCGGCGCCGGGGAGCTGTTTTTT
NA	TRBD2	TRBV7-9	TRBJ2-2	CASSTGTSLTGELFF	TGTGCCAGCAGCACCGGGACTAGTCTTACCGGGGAGCTGTTTTTT
NA	TRBD2	TRBV2	TRBJ2-3	CASSVRRGGPLSTDTQYF	TGTGCCAGCAGTGTAAGGCGGGGGGGCCCCCTTAGCACAGATACGCAGTATTTT
NA	NA	TRBV18	TRBJ1-2	CASSPPMAPSYGYTF	TGTGCCAGCTCACCCCCGATGGCACCCTCCTATGGCTACACCTTC
NA	NA	TRBV3-1/TRBV3-2	TRBJ1-5	CASSQDGNQPQHF	TGTGCCAGCAGCCAAGACGGTAATCAGCCCCAGCATTTT
NA	NA	TRBV6-5	TRBJ1-2	CASRLSWTSNYGYTF	TGTGCCAGCAGACTCTCGTGGACAAGTAACTATGGCTACACCTTC
NA	NA	TRBV30	TRBJ2-2	CAWSDRLNTGELFF	TGTGCCTGGAGTGACCGACTGAACACCGGGGAGCTGTTTTTT
NA	TRBD1	TRBV5-1	TRBJ2-2	CASSGRTGDTGELFF	TGCGCCAGCAGCGGTAGGACAGGGGACACCGGGGAGCTGTTTTTT
once	NA	TRBV7-3	TRBJ2-5	CASSIQTGPQETQYF	TGTGCCAGCAGCATCCAGACAGGCCCACAAGAGACCCAGTACTTC
NA	NA	TRBV6-5	TRBJ1-2	CATTPRDTTLSGYTF	TGTGCCACGACCCCCCGGGACACCACGCTGAGTGGCTACACCTTC
NA	NA	TRBV6-1	TRBJ1-2	CASSEAWGQAGYTF	TGTGCCAGCAGTGAAGCTTGGGGGCAAGCTGGCTACACCTTC
NA	TRBD2	TRBV2	TRBJ2-5	CASSEGVAGGGETQYF	TGTGCCAGCAGTGAAGGGGTAGCGGGGGGCGGAGAGACCCAGTACTTC
NA	NA	TRBV1	TRBJ2-3	CTSSRGLAGHISDTQYF	TGCACCAGCAGCCGGGGACTAGCGGGGCATATATCAGATACGCAGTATTTT
NA	TRBD1	TRBV6-6	TRBJ2-2	CASSNRTGGYTGELFF	TGTGCCAGCAGTAACAGGACAGGGGGCTACACCGGGGAGCTGTTTTTT
NA	NA	TRBV3-1/TRBV3-2	TRBJ2-5	CASSARSGAPQETQYF	TGTGCCAGCAGCGCCCGGTCAGGGGCCCCTCAAGAGACCCAGTACTTC
NA	NA	TRBV11-1	TRBJ1-1	CASSFLAAEAFF	TGTGCCAGCAGCTTTCTGGCGGCTGAAGCTTTCTTT
NA	NA	TRBV28	TRBJ2-5	CASSFSGGSETQYF	TGTGCCAGCAGTTTTTCGGGGGGCTCAGAGACCCAGTACTTC
NA	NA	TRBV7-9	TRBJ1-2	CASSLGGAYGYTF	TGTGCCAGCAGCCTTGGGGGGGCCTATGGCTACACCTTC
NA	NA	TRBV14	TRBJ1-2	CASSQERNYGYTF	TGTGCCAGCAGCCAAGAACGGAACTATGGCTACACCTTC
NA	TRBD1	TRBV28	TRBJ1-1	CASRFTGTGSVEAFF	TGTGCCAGCAGGTTCACCGGGACAGGGTCTGTTGAAGCTTTCTTT
NA	TRBD1	TRBV7-2	TRBJ2-5	CASLQGPVLETQYF	TGTGCCAGCCTACAGGGGCCGGTTTTGGAGACCCAGTACTTC
NA	TRBD1	TRBV18	TRBJ2-5	CASSPPGQGYQETQYF	TGTGCCAGCTCACCACCGGGACAGGGGTACCAAGAGACCCAGTACTTC
NA	NA	TRBV15	TRBJ2-5	CATSPSRLETQYF	TGTGCCACCAGCCCAAGCCGATTAGAGACCCAGTACTTC
NA	NA	TRBV18	TRBJ1-4	CASSPPTASNEKLFF	TGTGCCAGCTCACCACCTACTGCCTCGAATGAAAAACTGTTTTTT
NA	NA	TRBV3-1/TRBV3-2	TRBJ2-3	CASSQDWYGDTQYF	TGTGCCAGCAGCCAAGATTGGTACGGAGATACGCAGTATTTT
NA	NA	TRBV24-1	TRBJ2-2	CATHYAGELFF	TGTGCCACCCACTATGCCGGGGAGCTGTTTTTT
NA	NA	TRBV9	TRBJ2-3	CASSVAPSSADTQYF	TGTGCCAGCAGCGTAGCTCCTAGCTCAGCGGATACGCAGTATTTT
NA	NA	TRBV15	TRBJ2-7	CATRRLSSYEQYF	TGTGCCACGAGAAGACTGAGCTCCTACGAGCAGTACTTC
few	NA	TRBV12-3/TRBV12-4	TRBJ1-3	CASSLQRNTIYF	TGTGCCAGCAGTTTGCAGAGAAACACCATATATTTT
NA	NA	TRBV5-1	TRBJ1-1	CASSDPQGRAEAFF	TGCGCCAGCAGCGACCCACAGGGTCGGGCTGAAGCTTTCTTT
NA	NA	TRBV30	TRBJ1-5	CGVGRGSNQPQHF	TGTGGTGTGGGGCGGGGAAGCAATCAGCCCCAGCATTTT
NA	TRBD1	TRBV23-1	TRBJ1-3	CASSPSPGQGTDGNTIYF	TGCGCCAGCAGTCCGTCCCCGGGACAGGGAACGGATGGAAACACCATATATTTT
NA	NA	TRBV5-6	TRBJ2-7	CASSGGADYEQYF	TGTGCCAGCTCAGGTGGTGCAGACTACGAGCAGTACTTC
NA	NA	TRBV5-1	TRBJ2-2	CASSFAGELFF	TGCGCCAGCAGCTTCGCCGGGGAGCTGTTTTTT
NA	NA	TRBV7-2	TRBJ2-5	CASSLVRGETQYF	TGTGCCAGCAGCTTAGTCAGGGGAGAGACCCAGTACTTC
NA	TRBD2	TRBV2	TRBJ2-7	CASRVGLAGGIDEQYF	TGTGCCAGCAGGGTTGGACTAGCGGGGGGAATCGACGAGCAGTACTTC
NA	TRBD1	TRBV9	TRBJ1-6	CASSWDRDNSPLHF	TGTGCCAGCAGCTGGGACAGGGATAATTCACCCCTCCACTTT
NA	TRBD1	TRBV13	TRBJ2-7	CASSSSRQGGYEQYF	TGTGCCAGCAGCTCCTCTAGACAGGGGGGCTACGAGCAGTACTTC
NA	TRBD1	TRBV7-2	TRBJ1-4	CASSLDTQGVGEKLFF	TGTGCCAGCAGCTTAGACACCCAGGGGGTGGGAGAAAAACTGTTTTTT
NA	NA	TRBV11-2	TRBJ1-5	CASSPGINQPQHF	TGTGCCAGCAGCCCCGGGATCAATCAGCCCCAGCATTTT
NA	NA	TRBV19	TRBJ1-2	CASSMRPLHYGYTF	TGTGCCAGTAGTATGAGGCCGCTACACTATGGCTACACCTTC